At least ten counts were recorded for the clone carrying this T cell receptor (beta chain). Trimming pared 5 bases from V and 7 bases from J, leaving 12 bases between. The CDR3 is 13 residues long. TCR beta CDR3 regions were amplified from RNA. TCR CDR3 underwent first-round RT-PCR with the HTBI primer set. MiXCR, applied by TCRdb to the multiplex PCR reads, yields one record per CDR3 protein. The profile shows roughly 330,000 distinct CDR3 sequences, 15% to 20% of them singletons. The sample comes from a study of T cells in Graves' hyperthyroidism and ophthalmopathy. Pregnant or lactating patients were excluded, as were those with uncontrolled infection or other autoimmune disease.

This TCR came from a man aged 30-40 years with Graves' hyperthyroidism. Sequenced material: blood. This chain links TRBV12-3 or TRBV12-4 with TRBJ1-5; D remains ambiguous. The CDR3 reads CASSPDIRQPQHF. The DNA of the CDR3 is TGTGCCAGCAGTCCCGACATCAGGCAGCCCCAGCATTTT.